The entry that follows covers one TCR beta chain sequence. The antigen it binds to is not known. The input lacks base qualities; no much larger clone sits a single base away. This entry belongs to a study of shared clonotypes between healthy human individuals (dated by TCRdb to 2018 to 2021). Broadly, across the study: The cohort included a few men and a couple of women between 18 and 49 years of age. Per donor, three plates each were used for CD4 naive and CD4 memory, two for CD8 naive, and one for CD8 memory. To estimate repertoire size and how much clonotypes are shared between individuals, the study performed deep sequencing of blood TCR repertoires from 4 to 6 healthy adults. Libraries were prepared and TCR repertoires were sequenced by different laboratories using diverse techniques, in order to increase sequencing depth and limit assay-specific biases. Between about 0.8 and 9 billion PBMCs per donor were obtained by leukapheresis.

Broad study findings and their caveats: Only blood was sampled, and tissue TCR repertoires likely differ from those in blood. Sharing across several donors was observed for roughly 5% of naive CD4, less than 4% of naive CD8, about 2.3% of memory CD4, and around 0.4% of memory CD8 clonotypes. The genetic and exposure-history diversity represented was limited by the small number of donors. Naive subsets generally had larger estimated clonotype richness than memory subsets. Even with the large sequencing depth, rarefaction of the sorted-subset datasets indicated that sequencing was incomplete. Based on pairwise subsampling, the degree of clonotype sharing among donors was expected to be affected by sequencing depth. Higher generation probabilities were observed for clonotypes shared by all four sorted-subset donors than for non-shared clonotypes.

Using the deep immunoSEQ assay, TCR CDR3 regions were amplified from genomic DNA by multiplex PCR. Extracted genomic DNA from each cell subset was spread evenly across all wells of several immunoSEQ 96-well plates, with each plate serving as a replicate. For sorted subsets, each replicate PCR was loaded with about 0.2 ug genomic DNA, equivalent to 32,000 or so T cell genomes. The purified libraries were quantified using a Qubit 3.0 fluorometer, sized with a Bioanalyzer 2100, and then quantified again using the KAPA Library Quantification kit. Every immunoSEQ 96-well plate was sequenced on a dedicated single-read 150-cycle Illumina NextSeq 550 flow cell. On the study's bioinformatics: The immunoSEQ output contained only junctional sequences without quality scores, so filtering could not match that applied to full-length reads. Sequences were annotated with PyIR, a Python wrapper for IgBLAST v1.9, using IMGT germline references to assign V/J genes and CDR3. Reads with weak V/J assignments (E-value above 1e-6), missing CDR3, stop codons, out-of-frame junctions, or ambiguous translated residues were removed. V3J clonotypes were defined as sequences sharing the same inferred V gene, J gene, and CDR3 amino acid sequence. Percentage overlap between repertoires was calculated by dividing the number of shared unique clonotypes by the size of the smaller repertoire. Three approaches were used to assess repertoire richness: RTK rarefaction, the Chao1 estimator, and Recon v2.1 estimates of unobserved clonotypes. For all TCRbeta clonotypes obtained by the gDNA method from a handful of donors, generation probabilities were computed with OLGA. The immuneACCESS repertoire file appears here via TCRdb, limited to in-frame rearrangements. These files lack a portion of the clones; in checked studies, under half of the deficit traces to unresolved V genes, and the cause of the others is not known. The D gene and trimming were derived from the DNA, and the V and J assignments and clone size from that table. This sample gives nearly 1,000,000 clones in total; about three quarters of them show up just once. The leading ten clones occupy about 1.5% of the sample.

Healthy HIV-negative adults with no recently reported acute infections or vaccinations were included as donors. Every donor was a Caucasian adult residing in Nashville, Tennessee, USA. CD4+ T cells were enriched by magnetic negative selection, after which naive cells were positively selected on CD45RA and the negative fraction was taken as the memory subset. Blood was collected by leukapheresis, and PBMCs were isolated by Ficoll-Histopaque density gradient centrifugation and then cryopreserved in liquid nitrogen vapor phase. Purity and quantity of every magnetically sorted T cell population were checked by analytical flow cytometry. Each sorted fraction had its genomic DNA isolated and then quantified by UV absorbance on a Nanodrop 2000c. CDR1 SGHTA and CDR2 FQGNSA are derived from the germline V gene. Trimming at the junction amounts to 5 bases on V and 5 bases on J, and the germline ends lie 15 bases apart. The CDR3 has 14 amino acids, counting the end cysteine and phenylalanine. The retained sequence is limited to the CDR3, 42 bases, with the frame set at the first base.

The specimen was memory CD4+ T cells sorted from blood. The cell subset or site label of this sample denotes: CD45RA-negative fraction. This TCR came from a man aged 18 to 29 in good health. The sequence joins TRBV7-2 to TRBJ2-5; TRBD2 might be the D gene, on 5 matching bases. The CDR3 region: CASSLDGIGETQYF. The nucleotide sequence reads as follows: TGTGCCAGCAGCCTCGACGGGATTGGGGAGACCCAGTACTTC.